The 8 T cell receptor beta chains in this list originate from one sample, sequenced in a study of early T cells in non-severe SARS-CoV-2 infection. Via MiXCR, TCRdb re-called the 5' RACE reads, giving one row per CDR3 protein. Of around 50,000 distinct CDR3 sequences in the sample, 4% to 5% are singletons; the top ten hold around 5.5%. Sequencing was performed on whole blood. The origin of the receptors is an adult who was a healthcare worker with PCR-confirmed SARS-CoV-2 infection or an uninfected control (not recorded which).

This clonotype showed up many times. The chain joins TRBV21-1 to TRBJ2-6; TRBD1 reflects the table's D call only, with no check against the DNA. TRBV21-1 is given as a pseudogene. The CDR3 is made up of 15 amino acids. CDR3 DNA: TGTGCCAGCAGCCACGGACAGGGCCGAGCCAACGTCCTGACTTTC. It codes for CASSHGQGRANVLTF.

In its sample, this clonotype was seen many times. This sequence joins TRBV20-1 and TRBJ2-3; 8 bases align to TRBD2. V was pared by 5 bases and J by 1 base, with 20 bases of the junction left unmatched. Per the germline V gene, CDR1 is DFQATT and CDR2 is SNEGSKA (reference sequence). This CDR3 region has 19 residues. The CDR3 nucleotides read TGCAGTGCTTTCCGCCTTCCTAGCGGGTACTCCCCGCGCACAGATACGCAGTATTTT. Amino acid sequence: CSAFRLPSGYSPRTDTQYF.

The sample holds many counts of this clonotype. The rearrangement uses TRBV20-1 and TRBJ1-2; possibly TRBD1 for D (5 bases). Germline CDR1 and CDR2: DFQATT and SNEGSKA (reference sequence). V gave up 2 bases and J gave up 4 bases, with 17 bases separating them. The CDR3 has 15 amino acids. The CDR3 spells CSARIAGQVFYGYTF. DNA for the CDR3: TGCAGTGCTAGAATAGCGGGGCAGGTCTTCTATGGCTACACCTTC.

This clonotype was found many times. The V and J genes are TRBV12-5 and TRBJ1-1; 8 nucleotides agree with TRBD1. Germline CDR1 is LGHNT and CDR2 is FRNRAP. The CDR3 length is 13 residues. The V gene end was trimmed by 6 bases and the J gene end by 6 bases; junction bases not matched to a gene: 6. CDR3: CASGTGVIAEAFF. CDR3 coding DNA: TGTGCTAGTGGGACAGGGGTTATCGCTGAAGCTTTCTTT.

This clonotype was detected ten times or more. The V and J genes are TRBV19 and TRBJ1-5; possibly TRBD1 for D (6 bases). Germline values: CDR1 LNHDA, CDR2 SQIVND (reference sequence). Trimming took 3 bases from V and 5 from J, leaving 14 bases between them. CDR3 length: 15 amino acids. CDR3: CASSIGRTEDQPQHF. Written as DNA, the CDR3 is TGTGCCAGTAGTATCGGGCGGACAGAAGATCAGCCCCAGCATTTT.

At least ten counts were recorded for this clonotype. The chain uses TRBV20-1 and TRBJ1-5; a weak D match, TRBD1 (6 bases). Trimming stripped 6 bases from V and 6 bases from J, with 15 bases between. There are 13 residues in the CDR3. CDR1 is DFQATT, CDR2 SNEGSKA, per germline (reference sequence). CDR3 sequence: CSANRDLGQPQHF. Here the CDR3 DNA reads TGCAGTGCCAACAGGGATCTGGGTCAGCCCCAGCATTTT.

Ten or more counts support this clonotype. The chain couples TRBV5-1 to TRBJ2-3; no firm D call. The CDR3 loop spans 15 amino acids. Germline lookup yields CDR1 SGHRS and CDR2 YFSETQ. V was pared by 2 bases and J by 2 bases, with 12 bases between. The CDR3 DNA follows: TGCGCCAGCAGCTTCGTCCTTAGCCCCACAGATACGCAGTATTTT. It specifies CASSFVLSPTDTQYF.

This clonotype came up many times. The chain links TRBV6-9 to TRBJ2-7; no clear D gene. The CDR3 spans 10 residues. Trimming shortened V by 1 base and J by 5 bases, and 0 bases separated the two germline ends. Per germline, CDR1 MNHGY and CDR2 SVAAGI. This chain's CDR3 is CASSYYEQYF. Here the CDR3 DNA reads TGTGCCAGCAGTTATTACGAGCAGTACTTC.